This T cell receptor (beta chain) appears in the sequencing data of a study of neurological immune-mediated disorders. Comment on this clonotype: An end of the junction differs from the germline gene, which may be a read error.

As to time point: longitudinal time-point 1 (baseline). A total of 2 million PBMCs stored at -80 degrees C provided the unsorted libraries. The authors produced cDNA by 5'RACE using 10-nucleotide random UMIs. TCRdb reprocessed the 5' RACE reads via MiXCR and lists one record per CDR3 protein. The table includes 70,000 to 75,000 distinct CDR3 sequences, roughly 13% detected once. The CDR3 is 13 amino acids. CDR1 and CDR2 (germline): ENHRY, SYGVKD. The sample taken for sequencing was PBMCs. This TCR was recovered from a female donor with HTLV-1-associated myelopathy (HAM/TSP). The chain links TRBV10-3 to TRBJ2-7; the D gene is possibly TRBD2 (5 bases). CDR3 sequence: CAIGYGISYGQYF. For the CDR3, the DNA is TGTGCCATCGGTTACGGGATATCCTACGGGCAGTACTTC.